Listed below are T cell receptor beta chains from one sample, sequenced in a study of beta chain features in type 1 diabetes. Measured with immunoSEQ multiplex PCR; TCRdb has only the in-frame clones, and not every one. The table records hundreds of thousands of clones, approximately 10% of them present only once. Material for sequencing was naive CD4+ T cells from blood. These receptors originate from a man aged 30-40 years with type 1 diabetes. Each CDR3 is given with its conserved first and last residue. D genes are given only for firm matches. Not every row has a clone size; where given, it reads once, few, many or a size class.

>-|TRBV7-3|few|TRBJ2-5
CASSLAGAPQETQYF
TGTGCCAGCAGCTTGGCAGGGGCCCCCCAAGAGACCCAGTACTTC
>TRBD2|TRBV11-1|-|TRBJ2-1
CASSPTSYSYNEQFF
TGTGCCAGCAGCCCGACTAGCTACTCCTACAATGAGCAGTTCTTC
>-|TRBV19|-|TRBJ1-2
CATSRDTGTTNYGYTF
TGTGCCACCTCCCGGGACACCGGGACCACTAACTATGGCTACACCTTC
>TRBD2|TRBV28|few|TRBJ2-3
CATLAGSTDTQYF
TGTGCCACTCTAGCGGGGAGCACAGATACGCAGTATTTT
>-|TRBV5-1|-|TRBJ1-5
CASRQPQHF
TGCGCCAGCCGGCAGCCCCAGCATTTT
>-|TRBV7-3|-|TRBJ1-1
CASSLTANTEAFF
TGTGCCAGCAGCTTAACGGCGAACACTGAAGCTTTCTTT
>-|TRBV29-1|few|TRBJ2-7
CSGGDGTYEQYF
TGCAGCGGGGGGGACGGGACCTACGAGCAGTACTTC
>TRBD1|TRBV18|few|TRBJ2-5
CASSPRTGEETQYF
TGTGCCAGCTCACCAAGGACAGGGGAAGAGACCCAGTACTTC
>-|TRBV29-1|few|TRBJ2-2
CSVARSGYTGELFF
TGCAGCGTTGCCCGGAGCGGATACACCGGGGAGCTGTTTTTT
>-|TRBV13|-|TRBJ2-6
CASSPKTGANVLTF
TGTGCCAGCAGCCCCAAAACTGGGGCCAACGTCCTGACTTTC
>-|TRBV6-6|few|TRBJ1-6
CASSYMAAYNSPLHF
TGTGCCAGCAGTTACATGGCCGCCTATAATTCACCCCTCCACTTT
>-|TRBV4-2|few|TRBJ1-1
CASSQDEGGAGTEAFF
TGTGCCAGCAGCCAAGATGAGGGAGGAGCAGGCACTGAAGCTTTCTTT
>-|TRBV2|few|TRBJ2-5
CASTMSGWEETQYF
TGTGCCAGCACCATGTCCGGGTGGGAAGAGACCCAGTACTTC
>-|TRBV2|few|TRBJ1-6
CASTRVRSPLHF
TGTGCCAGCACGAGGGTGAGATCACCCCTCCACTTT
>-|TRBV2|-|TRBJ2-2
CASSRSLAHRVTGELFF
TGTGCCAGCAGCCGATCTCTAGCGCATCGCGTCACCGGGGAGCTGTTTTTT
>-|TRBV7-6|-|TRBJ1-1
CASSLADSNTEAFF
TGTGCCAGCAGCTTAGCGGACAGCAACACTGAAGCTTTCTTT
>TRBD1|TRBV7-6|-|TRBJ2-5
CASSLTGGEETQYF
TGTGCCAGCAGCTTGACAGGGGGCGAAGAGACCCAGTACTTC
>-|TRBV13|few|TRBJ2-5
CASSLGDRQETQYF
TGTGCCAGCAGCTTAGGAGACAGGCAAGAGACCCAGTACTTC
>TRBD2|TRBV9|-|TRBJ2-5
CASSAGSSGGKNQETQYF
TGTGCCAGCAGCGCCGGGTCTAGCGGGGGAAAAAACCAAGAGACCCAGTACTTC
>TRBD1|TRBV5-1|few|TRBJ2-3
CASSSGQGVEGTDTQYF
TGCGCCAGCAGCTCCGGACAGGGCGTAGAGGGCACAGATACGCAGTATTTT
>TRBD1|TRBV7-9|-|TRBJ1-1
CASSFGQGNTEAFF
TGTGCCAGCAGTTTCGGACAGGGTAACACTGAAGCTTTCTTT